The 8 T cell receptor beta chains in this list originate from one sample, sequenced in a study of blood T cell repertoires in COVID-19 (TCRdb year 2020). Preparation of the library involved the immunoSEQ multiplex PCR assay. Drawn from immuneACCESS, this table holds only the in-frame rearrangements with V and J called that TCRdb kept. Clones are partly lost; checked studies trace under half to an unresolved V gene and leave the rest unexplained. A total of roughly 67,000 clones appear in this sample, roughly 85% of them only once. The top ten clones comprise about 23% of the sample. The sequenced sample was peripheral blood. These receptors originate from a man in his fifties with acute or convalescent COVID-19.

This chain uses TRBV5-4 with TRBJ2-5, with a tentative D call TRBD2 (5 bases). The CDR3 covers 13 residues. Germline lookup yields CDR1 SGHNT and CDR2 YYREEE (reference sequence). V gave up 4 bases and J gave up 2 bases, with 9 bases separating them. The CDR3, as DNA: TGTGCCAGCAGCCCCGAGGGTCAAGAGACCCAGTACTTC. This codes for CASSPEGQETQYF.

J is TRBJ2-7 and V is TRBV6-5; D perhaps matches TRBD2 (5 bases). The germline V and J ends were trimmed by 6 bases and 0 bases, with 9 bases remaining between them. CDR3 size: 13 residues. Germline loops: CDR1 MNHEY, CDR2 SVGAGI. CDR3 nucleotide sequence: TGTGCCAGCAGGGACTGGGTCTCCTACGAGCAGTACGTC. Translated, it gives CASRDWVSYEQYV.

The rearrangement links TRBV5-1 to TRBJ2-7; D is unresolved. The ends were cut back, 4 bases at V and 3 bases at J, with 11 bases in the middle. Germline lookup yields CDR1 SGHRS and CDR2 YFSETQ. This CDR3 is built from 13 residues. The CDR3 here is CASSLDGFYEQYV. In DNA form, the CDR3 reads TGCGCCAGCAGCCTAGATGGGTTCTACGAGCAGTACGTC.

The chain is built from TRBV24-1 and TRBJ2-3; 10 positions agree with TRBD1. The V and J ends lost 1 base and 7 bases, in that order; junction bases with no gene match: 10. In germline, CDR1 is KGHDR, CDR2 SFDVKD. The CDR3 covers 17 residues. The CDR3 protein is CATSDFRRQGAGNTQYF. For the CDR3, the DNA is TGTGCCACCAGTGATTTTAGGAGACAGGGGGCGGGAAATACGCAGTATTTT.

V usage is TRBV7-9 and J usage is TRBJ2-2; maybe TRBD1 (6 bases). Germline V gene data show CDR1 as SEHNR and CDR2 as FQNEAQ (reference sequence). The CDR3 runs 14 residues. Trimming removed 10 bases at V and 4 bases at J, with 16 bases between. The DNA for the CDR3 is TGTGCCACAACCAAGACAGGTAGCACCGGGGAGCTGTTTTTT. It codes for CATTKTGSTGELFF.

J is TRBJ1-1 and V is TRBV6-6, with no clear D. This CDR3 contains 13 residues. V was trimmed by 6 bases and J by 3 bases, leaving 11 bases between them. Germline CDR1 is MNHNY and CDR2 is SVGAGI (reference sequence). CDR3 amino acids: CASRQPQDTEAFF. In nucleotides, the CDR3 is TGTGCCAGCAGACAGCCTCAGGACACTGAAGCTTTCTTT.

CDR3 protein: CASTTYRAGNTIYF. In DNA form, the CDR3 reads TGTGCCAGCACCACCTACAGAGCTGGAAACACCATATATTTT. The V and J genes are TRBV28 and TRBJ1-3, with unresolved D. CDR3 length: 14 residues. Germline CDR1 reads MDHEN; CDR2 reads SYDVKM. V lost 7 bases, J lost 2 bases, and 12 bases lay in between. The whole variable domain, filled in from reference TRBV28 and TRBJ1-3, reads DVKVTQSSRYLVKRTGEKVFLECVQDMDHENMFWYRQDPGLGLRLIYFSYDVKMKEKGDIPEGYSVSREKKERFSLILESASTNQTSMYLCASTTYRAGNTIYFGEGSWLTVV.

This sequence joins TRBV7-3 and TRBJ1-1, with 7 bases identical to TRBD1. Germline trimming cut 5 bases from V and 8 bases from J; bases unmatched to any gene: 11. Germline CDR1 SGHTA, CDR2 FQGTGA. There are 14 residues in the CDR3. The CDR3 region is CASSPQPGGREAFF. CDR3 DNA sequence: TGTGCCAGCAGCCCCCAACCAGGGGGGCGCGAAGCTTTCTTT.